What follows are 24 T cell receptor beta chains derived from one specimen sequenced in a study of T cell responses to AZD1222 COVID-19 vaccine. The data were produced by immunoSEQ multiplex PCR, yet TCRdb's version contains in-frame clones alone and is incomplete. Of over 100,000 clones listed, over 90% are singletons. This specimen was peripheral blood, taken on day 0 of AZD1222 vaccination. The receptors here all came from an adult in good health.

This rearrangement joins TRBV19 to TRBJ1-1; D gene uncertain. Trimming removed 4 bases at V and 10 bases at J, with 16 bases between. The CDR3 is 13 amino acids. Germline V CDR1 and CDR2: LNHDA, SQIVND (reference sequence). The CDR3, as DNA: TGTGCCAGTAGTACCCTGCCTCCCACACGAGCTTTCTTT. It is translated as CASSTLPPTRAFF.

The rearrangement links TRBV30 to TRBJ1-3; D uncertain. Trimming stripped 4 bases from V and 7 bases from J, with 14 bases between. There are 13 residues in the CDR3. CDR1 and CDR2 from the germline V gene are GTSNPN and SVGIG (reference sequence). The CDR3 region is CAWNRLARNTIYF. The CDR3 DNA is TGTGCCTGGAACCGACTGGCGCGGAACACCATATATTTT.

DNA of the CDR3: TGTGCCAGCAGTCCTGATATGGACAGGAAAAACATTCAGTACTTC. Its protein is CASSPDMDRKNIQYF. V gene TRBV6-5 combines with J gene TRBJ2-4, with 7 bases aligning to TRBD1. After removal of 5 bases from V and 4 bases from J, the junction contained 8 bases not matched to a gene. CDR3 length: 15 amino acids. Per the germline V gene, CDR1 is MNHEY and CDR2 is SVGAGI.

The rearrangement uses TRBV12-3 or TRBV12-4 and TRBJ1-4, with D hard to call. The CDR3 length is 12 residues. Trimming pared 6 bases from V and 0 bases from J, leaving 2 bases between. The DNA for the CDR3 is TGTGCCAGCAGGGCAACTAATGAAAAACTGTTTTTT. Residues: CASRATNEKLFF.

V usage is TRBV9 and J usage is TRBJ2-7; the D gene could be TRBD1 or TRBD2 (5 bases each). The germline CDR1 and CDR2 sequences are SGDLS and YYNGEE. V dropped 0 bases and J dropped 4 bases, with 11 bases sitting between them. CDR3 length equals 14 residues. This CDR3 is CASSVAPGPYEQYF. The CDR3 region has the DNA TGTGCCAGCAGCGTAGCTCCGGGACCTTACGAGCAGTACTTC.

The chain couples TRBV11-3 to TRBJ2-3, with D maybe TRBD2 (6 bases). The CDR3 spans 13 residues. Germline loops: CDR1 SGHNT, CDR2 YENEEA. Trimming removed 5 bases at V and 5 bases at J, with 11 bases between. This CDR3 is CASSPPGGDTQYF. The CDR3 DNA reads TGTGCCAGCAGCCCCCCCGGGGGAGATACGCAGTATTTT. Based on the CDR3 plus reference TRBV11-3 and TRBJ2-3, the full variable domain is EAGVVQSPRYKIIEKKQPVAFWCNPISGHNTLYWYLQNLGQGPELLIRYENEEAVDDSQLPKDRFSAERLKGVDSTLKIQPAELGDSAVYLCASSPPGGDTQYFGPGTRLTVL.

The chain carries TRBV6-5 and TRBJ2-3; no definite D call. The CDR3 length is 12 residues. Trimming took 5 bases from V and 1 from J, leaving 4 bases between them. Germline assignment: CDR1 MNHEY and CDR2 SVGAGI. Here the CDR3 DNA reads TGTGCCAGCAGTAGGGGCACAGATACGCAGTATTTT. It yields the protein CASSRGTDTQYF.

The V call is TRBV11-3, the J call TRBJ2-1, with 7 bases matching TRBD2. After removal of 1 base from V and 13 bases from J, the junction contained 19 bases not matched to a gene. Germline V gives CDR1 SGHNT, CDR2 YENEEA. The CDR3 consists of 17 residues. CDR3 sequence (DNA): TGTGCCAGCAGCTTAGGGCTAGCGGAGGCCGGGCGCCAGGAACAGTTCTTC. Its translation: CASSLGLAEAGRQEQFF.

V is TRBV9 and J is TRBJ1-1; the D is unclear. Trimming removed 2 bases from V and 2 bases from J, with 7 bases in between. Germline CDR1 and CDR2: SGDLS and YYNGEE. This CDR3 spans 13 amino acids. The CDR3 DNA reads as TGTGCCAGCAGCGTGGGCCCCAACACTGAAGCTTTCTTT. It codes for CASSVGPNTEAFF.

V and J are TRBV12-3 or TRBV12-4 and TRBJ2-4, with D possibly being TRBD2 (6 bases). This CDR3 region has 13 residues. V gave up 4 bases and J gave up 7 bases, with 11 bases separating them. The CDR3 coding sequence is TGTGCCAGCAGTTCGACGGCGGGGAACATTCAGTACTTC. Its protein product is CASSSTAGNIQYF.

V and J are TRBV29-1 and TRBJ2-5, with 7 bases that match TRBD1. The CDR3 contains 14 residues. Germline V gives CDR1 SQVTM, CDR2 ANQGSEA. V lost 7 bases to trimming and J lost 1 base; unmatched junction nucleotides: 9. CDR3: CSARKRDSQETQYF. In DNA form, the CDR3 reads TGCAGCGCCCGAAAAAGGGACAGCCAAGAGACCCAGTACTTC.

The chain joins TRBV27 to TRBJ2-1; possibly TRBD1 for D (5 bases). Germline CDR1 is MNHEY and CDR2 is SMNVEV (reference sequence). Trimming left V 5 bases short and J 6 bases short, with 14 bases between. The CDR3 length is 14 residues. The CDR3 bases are TGTGCCAGCAGTAATTCGGCAGGGTTCAATGAGCAGTTCTTC. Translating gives CASSNSAGFNEQFF.

The CDR3 DNA sequence: TGTGCCAGCAGCCAAGAAAGGCGGGAGAAACAAGAGACCCAGTACTTC. Translated: CASSQERREKQETQYF. The chain is built from TRBV4-2 and TRBJ2-5; 7 positions agree with TRBD2. V lost 0 bases, J lost 2 bases, and 6 bases stayed unmatched. The CDR3 totals 16 residues. CDR1 and CDR2 (germline): LGHNA, YNFKEQ.

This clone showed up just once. The CDR3 sequence: CASSPPTPPTNEKLFF. The CDR3, as DNA: TGTGCCAGCTCACCACCGACGCCACCAACTAATGAAAAACTGTTTTTT. The rearrangement links TRBV18 to TRBJ1-4; D ambiguous. Germline V gives CDR1 KGHSH, CDR2 LQKENI. Trimming removed 0 bases at V and 0 bases at J, with 8 bases between. The CDR3 contains 16 residues.

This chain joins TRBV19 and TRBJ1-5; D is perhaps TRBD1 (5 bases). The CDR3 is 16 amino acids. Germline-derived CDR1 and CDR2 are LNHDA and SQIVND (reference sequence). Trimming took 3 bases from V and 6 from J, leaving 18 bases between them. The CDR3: CASSIFRQGGIQPQHF. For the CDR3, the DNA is TGTGCCAGTAGTATTTTTCGGCAGGGAGGGATTCAGCCCCAGCATTTT.

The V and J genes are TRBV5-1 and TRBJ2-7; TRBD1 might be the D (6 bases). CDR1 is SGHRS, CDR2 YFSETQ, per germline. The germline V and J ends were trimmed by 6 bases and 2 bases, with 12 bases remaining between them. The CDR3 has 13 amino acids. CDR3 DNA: TGCGCCAGCACACCAGGGGCTCCCTACGAGCAGTACTTC. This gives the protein CASTPGAPYEQYF.

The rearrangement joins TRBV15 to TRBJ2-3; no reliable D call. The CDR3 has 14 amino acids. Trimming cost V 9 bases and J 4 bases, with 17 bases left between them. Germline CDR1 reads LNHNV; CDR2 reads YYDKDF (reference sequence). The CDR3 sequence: CATNVGPWADTQYF. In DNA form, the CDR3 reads TGTGCCACTAATGTGGGCCCATGGGCAGATACGCAGTATTTT.

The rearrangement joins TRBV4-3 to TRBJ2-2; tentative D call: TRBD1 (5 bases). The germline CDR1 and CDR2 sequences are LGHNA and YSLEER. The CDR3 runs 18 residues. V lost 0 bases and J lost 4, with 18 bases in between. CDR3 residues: CASSQEPWGRVTTGELFF. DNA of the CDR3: TGCGCCAGCAGCCAAGAACCGTGGGGCAGGGTGACCACCGGGGAGCTGTTTTTT.

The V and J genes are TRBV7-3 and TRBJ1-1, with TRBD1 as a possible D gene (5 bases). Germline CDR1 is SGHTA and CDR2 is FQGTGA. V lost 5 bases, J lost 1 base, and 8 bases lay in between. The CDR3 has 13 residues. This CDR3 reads CASSHDRNTEAFF. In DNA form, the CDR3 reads TGTGCCAGCAGCCACGACAGGAACACTGAAGCTTTCTTT.

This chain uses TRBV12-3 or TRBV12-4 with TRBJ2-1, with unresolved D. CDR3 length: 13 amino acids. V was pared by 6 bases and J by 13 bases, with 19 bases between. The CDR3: CASRPRLRVVQFF. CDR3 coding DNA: TGTGCCAGCAGGCCCCGCCTCAGAGTCGTCCAGTTCTTC.

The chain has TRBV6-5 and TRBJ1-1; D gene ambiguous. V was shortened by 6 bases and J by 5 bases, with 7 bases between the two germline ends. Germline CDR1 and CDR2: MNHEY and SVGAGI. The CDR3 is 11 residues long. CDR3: CASSVSTEAFF. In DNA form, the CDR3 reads TGTGCCAGCAGCGTCTCGACTGAAGCTTTCTTT.

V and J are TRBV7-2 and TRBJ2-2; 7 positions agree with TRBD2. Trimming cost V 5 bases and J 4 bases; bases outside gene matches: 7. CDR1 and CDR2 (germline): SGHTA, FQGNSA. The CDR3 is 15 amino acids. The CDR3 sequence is CASSLKRGGTGELFF. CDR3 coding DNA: TGTGCCAGCAGCCTAAAGCGGGGCGGCACCGGGGAGCTGTTTTTT.

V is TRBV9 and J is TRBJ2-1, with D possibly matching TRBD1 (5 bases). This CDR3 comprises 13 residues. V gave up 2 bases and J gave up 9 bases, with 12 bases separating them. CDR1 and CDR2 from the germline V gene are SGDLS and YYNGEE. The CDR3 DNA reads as TGTGCCAGCAGCGTCTCATCTAGGGGTGAGCAGTTCTTC. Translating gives CASSVSSRGEQFF.

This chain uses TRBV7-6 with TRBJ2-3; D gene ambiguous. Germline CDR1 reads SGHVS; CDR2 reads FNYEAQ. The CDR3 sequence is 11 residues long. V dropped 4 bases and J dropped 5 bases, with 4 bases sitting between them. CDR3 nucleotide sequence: TGTGCCAGCAGCTACGGAGATACGCAGTATTTT. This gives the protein CASSYGDTQYF.